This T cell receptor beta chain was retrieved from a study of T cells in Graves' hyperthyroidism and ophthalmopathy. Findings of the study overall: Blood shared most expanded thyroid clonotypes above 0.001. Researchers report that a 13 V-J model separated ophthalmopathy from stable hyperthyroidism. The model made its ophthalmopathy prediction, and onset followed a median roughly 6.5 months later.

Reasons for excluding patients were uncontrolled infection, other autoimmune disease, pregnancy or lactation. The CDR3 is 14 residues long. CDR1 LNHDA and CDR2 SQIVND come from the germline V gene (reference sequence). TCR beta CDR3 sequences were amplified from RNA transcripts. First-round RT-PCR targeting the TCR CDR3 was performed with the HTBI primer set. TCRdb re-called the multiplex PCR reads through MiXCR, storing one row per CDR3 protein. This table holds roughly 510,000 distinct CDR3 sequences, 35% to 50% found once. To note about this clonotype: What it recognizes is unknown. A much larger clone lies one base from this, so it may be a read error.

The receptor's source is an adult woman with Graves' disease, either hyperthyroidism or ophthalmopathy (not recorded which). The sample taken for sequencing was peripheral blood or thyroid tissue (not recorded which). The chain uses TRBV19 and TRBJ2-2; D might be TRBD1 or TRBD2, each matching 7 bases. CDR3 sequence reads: CSAGQGGYTGELFF. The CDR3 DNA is TGCAGCGCGGGGCAGGGGGGGTACACCGGGGAGCTGTTTTTT.